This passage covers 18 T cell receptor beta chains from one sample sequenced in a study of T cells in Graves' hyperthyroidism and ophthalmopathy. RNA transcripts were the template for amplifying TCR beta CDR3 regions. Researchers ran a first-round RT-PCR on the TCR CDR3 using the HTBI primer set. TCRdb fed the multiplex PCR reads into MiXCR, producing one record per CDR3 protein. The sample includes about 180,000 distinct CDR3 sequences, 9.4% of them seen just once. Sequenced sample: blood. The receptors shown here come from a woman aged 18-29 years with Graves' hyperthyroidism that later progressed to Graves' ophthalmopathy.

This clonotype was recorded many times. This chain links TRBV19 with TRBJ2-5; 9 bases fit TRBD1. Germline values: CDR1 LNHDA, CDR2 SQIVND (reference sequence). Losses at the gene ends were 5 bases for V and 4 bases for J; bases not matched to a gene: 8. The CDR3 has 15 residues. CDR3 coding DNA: TGTGCCAGTAGTCTCCGGGACAGGGTACGAGAGACCCAGTACTTC. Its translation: CASSLRDRVRETQYF.

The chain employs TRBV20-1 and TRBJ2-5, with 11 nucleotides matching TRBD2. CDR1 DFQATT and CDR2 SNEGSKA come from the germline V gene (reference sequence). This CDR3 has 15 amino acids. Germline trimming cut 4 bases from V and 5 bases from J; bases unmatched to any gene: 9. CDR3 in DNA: TGCAGTGCTACCAATAGCGGGGGGGCCGATGAGACCCAGTACTTC. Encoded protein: CSATNSGGADETQYF.

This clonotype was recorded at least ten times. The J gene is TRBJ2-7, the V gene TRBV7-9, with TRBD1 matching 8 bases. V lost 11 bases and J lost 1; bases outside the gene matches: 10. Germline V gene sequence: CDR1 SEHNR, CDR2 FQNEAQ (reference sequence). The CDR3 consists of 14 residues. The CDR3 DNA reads TGTGCCGTTTCCTCCGGGACAGGATCCTACGAGCAGTACTTC. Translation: CAVSSGTGSYEQYF.

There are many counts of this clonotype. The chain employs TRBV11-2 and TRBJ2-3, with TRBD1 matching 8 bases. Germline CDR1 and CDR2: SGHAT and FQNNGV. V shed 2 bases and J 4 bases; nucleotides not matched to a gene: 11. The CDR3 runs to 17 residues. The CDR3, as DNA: TGTGCCAGCAGCTTAATCCTATTTGACAGGGGCGCAGATACGCAGTATTTT. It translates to CASSLILFDRGADTQYF. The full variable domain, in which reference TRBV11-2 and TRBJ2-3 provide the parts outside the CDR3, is EAGVAQSPRYKIIEKRQSVAFWCNPISGHATLYWYQQILGQGPKLLIQFQNNGVVDDSQLPKDRFSAERLKGVDSTLKIQPAKLEDSAVYLCASSLILFDRGADTQYFGPGTRLTVL.

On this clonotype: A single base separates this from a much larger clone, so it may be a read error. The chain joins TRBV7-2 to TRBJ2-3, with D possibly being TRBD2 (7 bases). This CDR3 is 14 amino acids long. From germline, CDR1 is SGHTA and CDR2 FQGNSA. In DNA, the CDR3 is TGTGCCAACAGCGCCGGGGGGCCGTTAGATACGCAGTATTTT. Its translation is CANSAGGPLDTQYF.

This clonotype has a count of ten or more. CDR3 residues: CASSNSRTSVTYEQYF. DNA of the CDR3: TGTGCCAGCAGCAACTCGCGGACTAGCGTGACCTACGAGCAGTACTTC. The chain uses TRBV9 and TRBJ2-7; the match to TRBD2 covers 9 bases. Germline V gene data show CDR1 as SGDLS and CDR2 as YYNGEE. The CDR3 extends over 16 amino acids. The ends lost 4 bases at V and 2 bases at J; junction bases unmatched: 10.

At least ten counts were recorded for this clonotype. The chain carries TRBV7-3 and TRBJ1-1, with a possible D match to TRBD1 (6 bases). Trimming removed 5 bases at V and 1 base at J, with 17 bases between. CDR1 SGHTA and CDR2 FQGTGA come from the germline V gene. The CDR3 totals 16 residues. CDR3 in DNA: TGTGCCAGCAGCCCCGGTCGGGGGCTCGGGAACACTGAAGCTTTCTTT. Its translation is CASSPGRGLGNTEAFF.

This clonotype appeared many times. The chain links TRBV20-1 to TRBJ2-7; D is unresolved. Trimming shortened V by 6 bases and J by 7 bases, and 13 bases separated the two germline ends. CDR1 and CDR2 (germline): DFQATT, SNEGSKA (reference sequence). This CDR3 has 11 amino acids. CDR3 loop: CSAAREWEQYF. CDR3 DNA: TGCAGTGCCGCCCGAGAGTGGGAGCAGTACTTC.

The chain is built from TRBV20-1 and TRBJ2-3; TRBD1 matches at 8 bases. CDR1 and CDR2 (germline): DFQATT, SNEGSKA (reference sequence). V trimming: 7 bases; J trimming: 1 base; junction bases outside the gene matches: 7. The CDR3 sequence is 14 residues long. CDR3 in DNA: TGCAGTGTTCAACAGGGGGTACGCACAGATACGCAGTATTTT. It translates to CSVQQGVRTDTQYF.

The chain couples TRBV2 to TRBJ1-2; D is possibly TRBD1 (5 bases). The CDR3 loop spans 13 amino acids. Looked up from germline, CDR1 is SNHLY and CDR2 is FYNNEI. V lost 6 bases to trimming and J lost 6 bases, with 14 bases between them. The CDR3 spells CASSGDSGHGYTF. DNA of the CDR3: TGTGCCAGCAGCGGGGACTCTGGGCATGGCTACACCTTC.

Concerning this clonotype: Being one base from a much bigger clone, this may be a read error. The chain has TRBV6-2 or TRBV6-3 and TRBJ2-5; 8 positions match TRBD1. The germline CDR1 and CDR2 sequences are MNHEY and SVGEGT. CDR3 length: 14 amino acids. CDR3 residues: CASRGTGLQETQCF. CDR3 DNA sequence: TGTGCCAGCAGGGGGACAGGTCTCCAAGAGACCCAGTGCTTC.

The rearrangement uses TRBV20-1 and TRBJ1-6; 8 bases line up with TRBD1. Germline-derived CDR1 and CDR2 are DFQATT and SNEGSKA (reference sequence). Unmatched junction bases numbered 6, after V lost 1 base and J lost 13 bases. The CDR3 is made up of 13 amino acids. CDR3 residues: CSARGQGLVPLHF. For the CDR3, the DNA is TGCAGTGCTAGAGGACAGGGGTTGGTCCCCCTCCACTTT.

The CDR3 nucleotides read TGTGCCAGCAGCCAAGTCGCAGCGGAGGATTACGAGCAGTACTTC. It encodes CASSQVAAEDYEQYF. This chain uses TRBV14 with TRBJ2-7; possibly TRBD2 for D (5 bases). Trimming pared 1 base from V and 4 bases from J, leaving 14 bases between. Germline CDR1 SGHDN, CDR2 FVKESK. The length of the CDR3 is 15 residues.

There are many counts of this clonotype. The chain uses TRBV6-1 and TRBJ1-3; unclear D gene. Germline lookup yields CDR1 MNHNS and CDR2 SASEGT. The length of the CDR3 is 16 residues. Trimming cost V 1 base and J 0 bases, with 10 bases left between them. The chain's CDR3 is CASSEGRATSGNTIYF. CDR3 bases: TGTGCCAGCAGTGAAGGGAGAGCGACCTCTGGAAACACCATATATTTT.

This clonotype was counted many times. The CDR3 reads CASTRDRGRNTGELFF. In DNA form, the CDR3 reads TGTGCCAGCACCCGCGACAGGGGGCGAAACACCGGGGAGCTGTTTTTT. This chain connects TRBV11-2 to TRBJ2-2, with 10 bases identical to TRBD1. The CDR3 covers 16 residues. V shed 7 bases, J shed 2 bases, and the junction held 7 bases outside the gene matches. In germline, CDR1 is SGHAT, CDR2 FQNNGV.

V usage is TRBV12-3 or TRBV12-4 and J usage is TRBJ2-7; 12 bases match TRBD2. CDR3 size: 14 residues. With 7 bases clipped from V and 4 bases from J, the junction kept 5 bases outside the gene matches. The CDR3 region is CASKGLAGGYEQYF. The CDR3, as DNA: TGTGCCAGCAAAGGGCTAGCGGGAGGGTACGAGCAGTACTTC.

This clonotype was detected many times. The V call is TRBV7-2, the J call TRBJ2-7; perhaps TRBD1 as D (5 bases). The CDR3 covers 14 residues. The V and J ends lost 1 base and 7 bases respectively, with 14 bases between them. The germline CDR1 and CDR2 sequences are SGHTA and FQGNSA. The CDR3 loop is CASSLVGQGYEQYF. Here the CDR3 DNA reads TGTGCCAGCAGCTTAGTTGGGCAGGGTTATGAGCAGTACTTC. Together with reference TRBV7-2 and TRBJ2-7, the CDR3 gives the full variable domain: GAGVSQSPSNKVTEKGKDVELRCDPISGHTALYWYRQSLGQGLEFLIYFQGNSAPDKSGLPSDRFSAERTGGSVSTLTIQRTQQEDSAVYLCASSLVGQGYEQYFGPGTRLTVT.

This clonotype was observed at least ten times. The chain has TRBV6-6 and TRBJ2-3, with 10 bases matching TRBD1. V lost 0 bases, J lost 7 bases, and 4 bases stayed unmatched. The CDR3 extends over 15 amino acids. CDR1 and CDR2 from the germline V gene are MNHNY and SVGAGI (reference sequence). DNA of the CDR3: TGTGCCAGCAGTTACTCGGGACAGGGGTCAAATACGCAGTATTTT. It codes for CASSYSGQGSNTQYF.